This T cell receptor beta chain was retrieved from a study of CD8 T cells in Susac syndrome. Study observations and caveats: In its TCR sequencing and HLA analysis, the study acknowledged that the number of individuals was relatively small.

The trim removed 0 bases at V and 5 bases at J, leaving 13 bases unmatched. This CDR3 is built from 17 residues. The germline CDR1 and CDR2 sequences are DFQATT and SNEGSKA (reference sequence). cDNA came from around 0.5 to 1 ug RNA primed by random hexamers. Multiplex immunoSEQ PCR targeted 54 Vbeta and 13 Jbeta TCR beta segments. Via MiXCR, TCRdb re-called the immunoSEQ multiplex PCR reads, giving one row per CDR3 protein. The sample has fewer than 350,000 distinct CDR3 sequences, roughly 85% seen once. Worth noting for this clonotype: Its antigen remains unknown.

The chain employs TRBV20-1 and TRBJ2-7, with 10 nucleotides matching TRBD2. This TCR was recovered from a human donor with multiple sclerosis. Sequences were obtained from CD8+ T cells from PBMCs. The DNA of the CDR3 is TGCAGTGCTAGAGACCCAGCTCTAGCGGGAGTCTACCACGAGCAGTACTTC. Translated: CSARDPALAGVYHEQYF.